The next 6 T cell receptor beta chains were all read from a single sample in a study of blood T cells in healthy people across ages (dated by TCRdb to the mid-2010s). The library was prepared using 5' RACE. This sample was sequenced with an Illumina HiSeq 2500. A second PCR of roughly 6 to 12 cycles was performed with a sample-barcoded 5' primer and a J-beta primer mix. TCRdb trimmed the raw reads at Q25, called clones with MiXCR and kept productive beta chains. Each record represents a unique CDR3 protein, reported with the most common genes and DNA among its rows. This sample lists 500,000 to 700,000 distinct CDR3 sequences; approximately 30% were detected once. The top ten constitute approximately 14% of the sample. Input material: blood. These TCRs come from an elderly woman in good health.

This clonotype appeared once. A read error may explain this, as a much larger clone is one base away. This sequence joins TRBV11-2 and TRBJ2-4; a possible D gene is TRBD2 (6 bases). Germline CDR1 and CDR2: SGHAT and FQNNGV. The V gene lost 2 bases and the J gene lost 9 bases, with 17 bases spanning the gap. The CDR3 extends over 15 amino acids. CDR3 sequence: CASSLNGGGGSIQYF. The CDR3 DNA reads TGTGCCAGCAGCTTAAACGGGGGTGGCGGAAGCATTCAGTACTTC.

The chain employs TRBV5-1 and TRBJ2-3; 7 bases fit TRBD2. The J segment lost 3 bases and the V segment lost 0 bases, leaving 7 bases of the junction unmatched. CDR1 SGHRS and CDR2 YFSETQ come from the germline V gene. This CDR3 is 16 amino acids long. CDR3 in amino acids: CASSLGSGMVTDTQYF. The CDR3 DNA follows: TGCGCCAGCAGCTTGGGAAGCGGGATGGTAACAGATACGCAGTATTTT.

This clonotype has ten or more counts. The chain joins TRBV7-9 to TRBJ1-5; tentative D call: TRBD1 (6 bases). Germline V lookup: CDR1 SEHNR, CDR2 FQNEAQ (reference sequence). Trimming took off 6 bases at V and 1 base at J, with 19 bases between the two ends. CDR3 length equals 17 residues. The CDR3 DNA reads TGTGCCAGCAGTCCCAATTCGGCAGGGGTGAGCAATCAGCCCCAGCATTTT. Its protein is CASSPNSAGVSNQPQHF.

At least ten counts were recorded for this clonotype. J is TRBJ2-3 and V is TRBV5-1; 8 bases agree with TRBD2. V dropped 3 bases and J dropped 6; count of bases not matched to a gene: 9. Germline CDR1 and CDR2: SGHRS and YFSETQ. This CDR3 contains 15 residues. CDR3 in DNA: TGCGCCAGCAGCTCGGTTAGCGGGGCGGCGGATACGCAGTATTTT. This sequence encodes CASSSVSGAADTQYF.

V is TRBV9 and J is TRBJ1-6; 7 bases agree with TRBD1. In germline, CDR1 is SGDLS, CDR2 YYNGEE. CDR3 length equals 17 residues. The V gene end was trimmed by 0 bases and the J gene end by 8 bases; junction bases not matched to a gene: 11. CDR3 nucleotide sequence: TGTGCCAGCAGCGTAGCTCGGCAGGGACAGCCGGATTCACCCCTCCACTTT. Translation gives CASSVARQGQPDSPLHF.

This clonotype was seen ten or more times. V and J are TRBV30 and TRBJ2-5; possibly TRBD2 for D (5 bases). Germline CDR1 reads GTSNPN; CDR2 reads SVGIG (reference sequence). The CDR3 is 10 amino acids. Trimming cost V 5 bases and J 10 bases, with 11 bases left between them. The CDR3, as DNA: TGTGCCTGGGGGCTTGGGAGCCAGTACTTC. The encoded protein is CAWGLGSQYF. The full variable domain, in which reference TRBV30 and TRBJ2-5 provide the parts outside the CDR3, is SQTIHQWPATLVQPVGSPLSLECTVEGTSNPNLYWYRQAAGRGLQLLFYSVGIGQISSEVPQNLSASRPQDRQFILSSKKLLLSDSGFYLCAWGLGSQYFGPGTRLLVL.